The T cell receptor (beta chain) under discussion was sequenced for a study of long-term antiretroviral therapy in people with HIV. Study-wide results and caveats: Before ART, certain clones expanded, and these dominated the repertoire at all time points. In the period from about 2004 to 2017, blood was collected, possibly under older ART regimens.

V was clipped by 2 bases and J by 6 bases, with 10 bases between them. CDR1 is SEHNR, CDR2 FQNEAQ, per germline (reference sequence). The CDR3 length is 13 residues. The assay used was immunoSEQ (version v3.0), run at survey level. TCRdb's table, derived via immunoSEQ multiplex PCR, lists solely in-frame clones and lacks some. The sample consists of 34,000 or so clones, about 82% of them appearing once. Every donor contributed at least one pre-ART and at least two post-ART PBMC samples. Each sample contained 1-10 million cryopreserved PBMC, thawed before DNA extraction. About this clone itself: Its antigen is still unknown.

The chain has TRBV7-9 and TRBJ1-1; a possible D gene is TRBD1 (5 bases). The sample here was unsorted PBMCs, taken approximately 3.5 years after starting antiretroviral therapy. The sequence came from a man younger than 35 with HIV. CDR3 sequence: CASSLSLGPEAFF. The CDR3 DNA reads as TGTGCCAGCAGCTTAAGTTTGGGACCTGAAGCTTTCTTT.